The clone carrying this T cell receptor (beta chain) has more than one count but fewer than ten. Its target is unknown. This entry comes from a study of human T cells and chemical hapten exposure. General study findings and limits: The study found that DPC sensitization did not change TCRs above 1 in 1000 frequency.

This CDR3 spans 17 amino acids. Germline V gives CDR1 SNHLY, CDR2 FYNNEI. V was trimmed by 1 base and J by 0 bases, leaving 12 bases between them. The sample's time point: pre-sensitization, week 0. Treatment here: therapeutic diphenylcyclopropenone sensitization with weekly scalp DPC. Total RNA extraction was carried out from unfractionated whole blood. Sample donors consisted of patients with alopecia, aged 18 to 70 years, who were suitable for DPC. Individual cDNA molecules each carried unique molecular identifiers attached by the library. Via MiXCR, TCRdb re-called the RACE reads, giving one row per CDR3 protein. In the table there are about 52,000 distinct CDR3 sequences, approximately 9.6% of which are singletons.

The V call is TRBV2, the J call TRBJ2-2; no definite D call. The sample consisted of whole blood, taken in connection with sensitization to the hapten diphenylcyclopropenone (DPC). The sequence derives from a woman aged 30 to 39 with alopecia areata. Some clones in this sample may be carry-over from other donors' samples. Written as DNA, the CDR3 is TGTGCCAGCAGTGAAGGACGTGCGGCGGCGAACACCGGGGAGCTGTTTTTT. It is translated as CASSEGRAAANTGELFF.